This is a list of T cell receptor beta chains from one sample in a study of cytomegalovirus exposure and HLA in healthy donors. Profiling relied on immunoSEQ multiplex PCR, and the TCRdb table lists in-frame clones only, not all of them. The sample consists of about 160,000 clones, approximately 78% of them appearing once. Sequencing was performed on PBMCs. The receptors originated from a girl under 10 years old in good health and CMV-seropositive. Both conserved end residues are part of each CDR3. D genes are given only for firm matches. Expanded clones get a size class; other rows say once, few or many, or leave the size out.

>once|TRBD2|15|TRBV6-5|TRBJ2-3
CASGTGGRGTDTQYF
TGTGCCAGCGGCACGGGGGGGAGGGGCACAGATACGCAGTATTTT
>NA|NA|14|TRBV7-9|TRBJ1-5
CASSFTGSDQPQHF
TGTGCCAGCAGCTTTACAGGTTCAGATCAGCCCCAGCATTTT
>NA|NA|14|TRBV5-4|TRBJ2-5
CASSAGTFQETQYF
TGTGCCAGCAGCGCCGGGACTTTCCAAGAGACCCAGTACTTC
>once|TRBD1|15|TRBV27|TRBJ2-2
CASSPRGRSSGELFF
TGTGCCAGCAGTCCCAGGGGGCGCAGCAGCGGGGAGCTGTTTTTT
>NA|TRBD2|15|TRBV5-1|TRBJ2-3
CASRPSGDFTDTQYF
TGCGCCAGCAGGCCCAGCGGGGACTTCACAGATACGCAGTATTTT
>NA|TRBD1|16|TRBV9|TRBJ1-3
CASSVGGGYSGNTIYF
TGTGCCAGCAGCGTAGGAGGGGGCTACTCTGGAAACACCATATATTTT
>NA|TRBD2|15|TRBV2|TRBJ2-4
CASRTGLAGDIIQYF
TGTGCCAGCAGGACCGGACTAGCGGGAGATATCATTCAGTACTTC
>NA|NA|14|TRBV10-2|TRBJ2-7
CAVRAPTQGYEQYF
TGCGCCGTCAGGGCTCCAACACAGGGTTACGAGCAGTACTTC
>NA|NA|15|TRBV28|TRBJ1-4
CASRQAPGQAGKLFF
TGTGCCAGCAGGCAAGCTCCGGGGCAAGCGGGAAAACTGTTTTTT
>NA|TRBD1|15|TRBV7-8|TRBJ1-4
CASSLLRAGGEKLFF
TGTGCCAGCAGCTTACTCAGGGCAGGGGGGGAAAAACTGTTTTTT
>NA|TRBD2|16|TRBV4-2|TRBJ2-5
CASSPRTSGRDETQYF
TGTGCCAGCAGCCCGCGGACTAGCGGGAGGGATGAGACCCAGTACTTC
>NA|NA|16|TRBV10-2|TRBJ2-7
CASSELLVPAPYEQYF
TGCGCCAGCAGTGAGTTACTAGTACCCGCCCCTTACGAGCAGTACTTC
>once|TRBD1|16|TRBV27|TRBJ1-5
CASSEGGTGGNQPQHF
TGTGCCAGCAGTGAGGGCGGGACAGGGGGAAATCAGCCCCAGCATTTT
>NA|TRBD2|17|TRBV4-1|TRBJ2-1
CASSLGLAGVNYNEQFF
TGCGCCAGCAGCCTGGGACTAGCGGGAGTAAACTACAATGAGCAGTTCTTC
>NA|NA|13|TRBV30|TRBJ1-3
CAWSVHPRDTIYF
TGTGCCTGGAGTGTACACCCTCGGGACACCATATATTTT
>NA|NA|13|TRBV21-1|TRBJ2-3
CASSRIRADTQYF
TGTGCCAGCAGCAGGATCAGGGCTGATACGCAGTATTTT
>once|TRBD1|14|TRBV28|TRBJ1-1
CASSPTTGITEAFF
TGTGCCAGCAGTCCTACGACAGGGATTACTGAAGCTTTCTTT
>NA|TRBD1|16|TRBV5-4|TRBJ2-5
CASSVYSGQGLKTQYF
TGTGCCAGCAGCGTTTATAGCGGACAGGGGTTAAAGACCCAGTACTTC
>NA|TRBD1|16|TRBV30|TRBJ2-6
CAWSVEGASGANVLTF
TGTGCCTGGAGTGTAGAGGGGGCCTCTGGGGCCAACGTCCTGACTTTC
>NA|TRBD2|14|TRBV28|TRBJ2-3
CASSWGGRSDTQYF
TGTGCCAGCTCCTGGGGCGGGAGGTCAGATACGCAGTATTTT
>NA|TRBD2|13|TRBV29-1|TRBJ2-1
CSVEASGGDEQFF
TGCAGCGTTGAGGCTAGCGGAGGGGATGAGCAGTTCTTC
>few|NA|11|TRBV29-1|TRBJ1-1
CSVATGTEAFF
TGCAGCGTCGCGACAGGCACTGAAGCTTTCTTT
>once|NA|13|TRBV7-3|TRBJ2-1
CASTIGGNNEQFF
TGTGCCAGCACCATTGGGGGGAACAATGAGCAGTTCTTC
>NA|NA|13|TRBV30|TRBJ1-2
CAWKWSRVHGYTF
TGTGCCTGGAAATGGAGCAGGGTGCATGGCTACACCTTC
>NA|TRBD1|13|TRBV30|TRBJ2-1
CAWGTGSYNEQFF
TGTGCCTGGGGGACAGGCTCCTACAATGAGCAGTTCTTC
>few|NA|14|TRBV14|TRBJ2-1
CASSQAGVYNEQFF
TGTGCCAGCAGCCAAGCGGGAGTCTACAATGAGCAGTTCTTC
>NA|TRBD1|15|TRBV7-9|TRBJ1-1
CASSFTGGKGTEAFF
TGTGCCAGCAGCTTCACAGGGGGAAAAGGAACTGAAGCTTTCTTT
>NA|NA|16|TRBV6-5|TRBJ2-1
CASSYSPGVLGNEQFF
TGTGCCAGCAGTTACTCCCCGGGAGTACTAGGGAATGAGCAGTTCTTC
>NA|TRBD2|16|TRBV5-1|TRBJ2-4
CASSDGLAGVGNIQYF
TGCGCCAGCAGCGACGGACTAGCGGGAGTCGGAAACATTCAGTACTTC
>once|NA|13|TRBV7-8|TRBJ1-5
CASSHRHRQPQHF
TGTGCCAGCAGCCACCGACATCGTCAGCCCCAGCATTTT
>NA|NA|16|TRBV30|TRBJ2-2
CAWSPILLANTGELFF
TGTGCCTGGAGTCCGATACTTCTAGCGAACACCGGGGAGCTGTTTTTT
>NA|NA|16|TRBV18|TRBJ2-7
CASSPRSSRVSYEQYF
TGTGCCAGCTCACCACGTAGTTCTCGGGTCTCCTACGAGCAGTACTTC
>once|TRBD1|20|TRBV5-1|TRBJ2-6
CASAYRATGGGPTGANVLTF
TGCGCCAGCGCCTATAGGGCGACAGGGGGCGGACCAACTGGGGCCAACGTCCTGACTTTC
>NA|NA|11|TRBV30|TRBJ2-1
CAWRSLNEQFF
TGTGCCTGGAGGAGCCTAAATGAGCAGTTCTTC
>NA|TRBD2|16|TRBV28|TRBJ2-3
CASSLQLAGVPDTQYF
TGTGCCAGCAGTTTACAACTAGCGGGAGTACCAGATACGCAGTATTTT
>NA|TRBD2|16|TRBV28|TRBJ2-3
CASSLFLAGETDTQYF
TGTGCCAGCAGTCTCTTCCTAGCGGGAGAAACAGATACGCAGTATTTT
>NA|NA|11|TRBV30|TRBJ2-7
CAWSVSDEQYF
TGTGCCTGGAGTGTGTCGGACGAGCAGTACTTC
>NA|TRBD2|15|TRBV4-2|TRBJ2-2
CASSQVAGGTGELFF
TGTGCCAGCAGCCAAGTAGCGGGAGGAACGGGGGAGCTGTTTTTT
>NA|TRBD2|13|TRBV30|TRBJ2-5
CAWTSGRVETQYF
TGTGCCTGGACTAGCGGGAGGGTAGAGACCCAGTACTTC
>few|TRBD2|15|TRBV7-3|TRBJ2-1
CASSLWSRGGGEQFF
TGTGCCAGCAGCTTATGGTCTCGCGGGGGGGGTGAGCAGTTCTTC
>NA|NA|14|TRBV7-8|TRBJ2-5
CASSLPQGEETQYF
TGTGCCAGCAGCTTACCGCAGGGCGAAGAGACCCAGTACTTC
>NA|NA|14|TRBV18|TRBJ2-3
CASSPHSGGDTQYF
TGTGCCAGCTCACCCCATTCGGGTGGAGATACGCAGTATTTT
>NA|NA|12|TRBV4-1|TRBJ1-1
CASSQGTGEAFF
TGCGCCAGCAGCCAAGGTACAGGGGAAGCTTTCTTT
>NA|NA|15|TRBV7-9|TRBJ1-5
CASRPRGYSNQPQHF
TGTGCCAGCAGACCCAGGGGATATAGCAATCAGCCCCAGCATTTT
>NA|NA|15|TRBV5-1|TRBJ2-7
CASSLAPGDPYEQYF
TGCGCCAGCAGCTTGGCCCCGGGAGACCCCTACGAGCAGTACTTC